The 19 T cell receptor beta chains below all came from one sample that was sequenced in a study of blood T cell repertoires in COVID-19. The assay was immunoSEQ multiplex PCR, and TCRdb's table has in-frame clones only and misses some. This table holds 200,000 to 300,000 clones, approximately 87% found once. The sample was peripheral blood. These TCRs come from a man in his sixties with acute or convalescent COVID-19.

This chain joins TRBV19 and TRBJ1-1, with D perhaps matching TRBD1 (6 bases). V gave up 4 bases and J gave up 7 bases, with 19 bases separating them. The germline V gene has CDR1 LNHDA and CDR2 SQIVND (reference sequence). The CDR3 totals 15 residues. The CDR3 region is CASSRNRAGTGEAFF. In nucleotides, the CDR3 is TGTGCCAGTAGTAGAAACAGGGCGGGTACGGGTGAAGCTTTCTTT.

The chain is built from TRBV9 and TRBJ2-7; D might be TRBD2 (5 bases). CDR3 length equals 16 residues. Germline V CDR1 and CDR2: SGDLS, YYNGEE. V lost 0 bases to trimming and J lost 0 bases, with 13 bases between them. CDR3 residues: CASSVDAGISSYEQYF. The CDR3 DNA follows: TGTGCCAGCAGCGTAGACGCCGGGATTTCCTCCTACGAGCAGTACTTC.

The chain couples TRBV12-3 or TRBV12-4 to TRBJ2-7, with 8 bases identical to TRBD1. Trimming removed 5 bases from V and 5 bases from J; junction bases left unmatched: 2. The CDR3 is made up of 12 amino acids. The DNA for the CDR3 is TGTGCCAGCAGTGGACAGGGACACGAGCAGTACTTC. This sequence encodes CASSGQGHEQYF.

This chain uses TRBV28 with TRBJ2-3; 8 bases are shared with TRBD1. The germline gives CDR1 MDHEN, CDR2 SYDVKM. This CDR3 region has 16 residues. Trimming took 5 bases from V and 6 from J; bases not matched to a gene: 13. This CDR3 is CASSPYKGQEHDTQYF. CDR3 nucleotides: TGTGCCAGCAGTCCTTATAAGGGACAGGAACACGATACGCAGTATTTT.

This chain uses TRBV25-1 with TRBJ2-1, with 10 positions matching TRBD2. The CDR3 loop spans 14 amino acids. Germline V CDR1 and CDR2: MGHDK, SYGVNS. V gave up 7 bases and J gave up 6 bases; unmatched junction bases: 6. Here the CDR3 reads CASTSGTSVNEQFF. DNA for the CDR3: TGTGCCAGCACCTCCGGGACTAGCGTCAATGAGCAGTTCTTC.

This chain links TRBV29-1 with TRBJ1-1; D gene uncertain. The length of the CDR3 is 12 residues. V lost 3 bases and J lost 1, with 6 bases in between. Germline V gene lookup returns CDR1 SQVTM and CDR2 ANQGSEA. CDR3 protein: CSVDPKNTEAFF. The CDR3 DNA reads as TGCAGCGTTGACCCAAAGAACACTGAAGCTTTCTTT.

This clone was found once. V gene TRBV19 combines with J gene TRBJ1-3, with D possibly TRBD1 on 6 matching bases. Trimming removed 6 bases at V and 1 base at J, with 7 bases between. The CDR3 runs 13 residues. Germline assignment: CDR1 LNHDA and CDR2 SQIVND (reference sequence). The CDR3 DNA reads TGTGCCAGTAGCCAGGGGTCTGGAAACACCATATATTTT. This translates into CASSQGSGNTIYF. The entire variable domain, with the rest obtained from reference TRBV19 and TRBJ1-3, is as follows: DGGITQSPKYLFRKEGQNVTLSCEQNLNHDAMYWYRQDPGQGLRLIYYSQIVNDFQKGDIAEGYSVSREKKESFPLTVTSAQKNPTAFYLCASSQGSGNTIYFGEGSWLTVV.

The chain employs TRBV19 and TRBJ2-5; TRBD2 matches 9 bases. Germline V gene data show CDR1 as LNHDA and CDR2 as SQIVND (reference sequence). After removal of 3 bases from V and 0 bases from J, the junction contained 11 bases not matched to a gene. The CDR3 consists of 18 residues. The chain's CDR3 is CASSIRPSGTNDQETQYF. In nucleotides, the CDR3 is TGTGCCAGTAGTATTCGGCCTAGCGGGACAAACGACCAAGAGACCCAGTACTTC.

This clone was seen a single time. The chain is built from TRBV5-1 and TRBJ2-2; maybe TRBD1 (6 bases). V lost 0 bases, J lost 1 base, and 10 bases lay in between. Germline CDR1 SGHRS, CDR2 YFSETQ. This CDR3 is 16 amino acids long. CDR3 residues: CASSLVRGRNTGELFF. The CDR3 DNA sequence: TGCGCCAGCAGCTTGGTCAGGGGTAGGAACACCGGGGAGCTGTTTTTT.

The rearrangement joins TRBV28 to TRBJ1-1; D is uncertain. Germline loops: CDR1 MDHEN, CDR2 SYDVKM. V shed 8 bases and J shed 1 base, with 11 bases lying between them. The CDR3 is made up of 13 amino acids. The CDR3 DNA is TGTGCCAGCTCTAAGTTAAGGAACACTGAAGCTTTCTTT. Protein product: CASSKLRNTEAFF.

This clone is a singleton in its sample. This chain connects TRBV5-1 to TRBJ2-7; TRBD2 agrees at 8 bases. This CDR3 spans 15 amino acids. Germline CDR1 and CDR2: SGHRS and YFSETQ. The J segment lost 5 bases and the V segment lost 7 bases, leaving 14 bases of the junction unmatched. The CDR3 protein is CASARMGLVLDEQYF. CDR3 bases: TGCGCCAGCGCGAGGATGGGACTAGTCCTCGACGAGCAGTACTTC.

J is TRBJ2-7 and V is TRBV28; 8 nucleotides line up with TRBD1. This CDR3 is 11 amino acids long. In germline, CDR1 is MDHEN, CDR2 SYDVKM. The CDR3 DNA follows: TGTGCTACAGGGGGCTCCTACGAGCAGTACTTC. This sequence encodes CATGGSYEQYF.

The rearrangement links TRBV11-3 to TRBJ2-5; 7 bases agree with TRBD2. CDR3 length: 13 residues. Germline V gene sequence: CDR1 SGHNT, CDR2 YENEEA. Germline trimming cut 6 bases from V and 5 bases from J; bases unmatched to any gene: 6. The CDR3: CASRPPGGETQYF. CDR3 nucleotides: TGTGCCAGCAGACCTCCCGGGGGGGAGACCCAGTACTTC.

V usage is TRBV19 and J usage is TRBJ1-1; 7 nucleotides line up with TRBD1. The J segment lost 3 bases and the V segment lost 7 bases, leaving 2 bases of the junction unmatched. Per the germline V gene, CDR1 is LNHDA and CDR2 is SQIVND (reference sequence). This CDR3 spans 12 amino acids. This CDR3 is CASTDRDTEAFF. The CDR3, as DNA: TGTGCCAGTACCGACAGGGACACTGAAGCTTTCTTT.

The chain is built from TRBV29-1 and TRBJ1-2; 7 nucleotides align to TRBD1. In germline, CDR1 is SQVTM, CDR2 ANQGSEA. CDR3 length: 12 residues. Trimming removed 6 bases from V and 5 bases from J; junction bases left unmatched: 6. CDR3 nucleotides: TGCAGCGTCCTCGACAGGGATTATGGCTACACCTTC. The encoded protein is CSVLDRDYGYTF. The full variable domain, completed using reference TRBV29-1 and TRBJ1-2, is SAVISQKPSRDICQRGTSLTIQCQVDSQVTMMFWYRQQPGQSLTLIATANQGSEATYESGFVIDKFPISRPNLTFSTLTVSNMSPEDSSIYLCSVLDRDYGYTFGSGTRLTVV.

This rearrangement joins TRBV19 to TRBJ1-1; D possibly corresponds to TRBD1 (5 bases). Trimming pared 3 bases from V and 1 base from J, leaving 12 bases between. Per germline, CDR1 LNHDA and CDR2 SQIVND (reference sequence). This CDR3 region has 15 residues. The CDR3, as DNA: TGTGCCAGTAGTATGGTTCAGGGAGGGAACACTGAAGCTTTCTTT. This sequence encodes CASSMVQGGNTEAFF. The whole variable domain, remainder taken from reference TRBV19 and TRBJ1-1, is DGGITQSPKYLFRKEGQNVTLSCEQNLNHDAMYWYRQDPGQGLRLIYYSQIVNDFQKGDIAEGYSVSREKKESFPLTVTSAQKNPTAFYLCASSMVQGGNTEAFFGQGTRLTVV.

The genes are TRBV27 and TRBJ1-5; TRBD1 matches at 11 bases. The CDR3 consists of 15 residues. From germline, CDR1 is MNHEY and CDR2 SMNVEV (reference sequence). V dropped 6 bases and J dropped 3; count of bases not matched to a gene: 4. The CDR3 here is CASSLGQGDNQPQHF. The CDR3, as DNA: TGTGCCAGCAGCCTGGGACAGGGGGACAATCAGCCCCAGCATTTT.

The table lists this clone with many counts. CDR3 sequence: CASSLWTSGSPGELFF. CDR3 in DNA: TGTGCCAGCAGCCTGTGGACTAGCGGGAGCCCCGGGGAGCTGTTTTTT. The chain employs TRBV5-6 and TRBJ2-2; 13 bases fit TRBD2. CDR3 length equals 16 residues. Germline CDR1 SGHDT, CDR2 YYEEEE. V was pared by 4 bases and J by 6 bases, with 6 bases of the junction left unmatched.

The rearrangement uses TRBV6-5 and TRBJ2-4; the D gene is possibly TRBD1 (6 bases). From germline, CDR1 is MNHEY and CDR2 SVGAGI. V was cut by 5 bases and J by 9 bases, with 17 bases left in between. The CDR3 runs to 14 residues. CDR3 sequence: CASSPSRGRGIQYF. DNA for the CDR3: TGTGCCAGCAGTCCAAGCAGGGGAAGAGGCATTCAGTACTTC.